Shown below are 31 T cell receptor beta chains from a single sample sequenced in a study of technical replicates of blood from several donors. Sequenced by immunoSEQ multiplex PCR; TCRdb stores in-frame clones only, minus some. The sample lists approximately 75,000 clones, almost 96% occurring once. The sequenced sample consisted of T cells isolated from PBMCs. The receptors come from a human donor in good health.

The chain combines TRBV6-6 with TRBJ2-7, with 12 bases identical to TRBD1. The CDR3 contains 15 residues. Germline V CDR1 and CDR2: MNHNY, SVGAGI (reference sequence). Losses at the gene ends were 10 bases for V and 5 bases for J; bases not matched to a gene: 12. The CDR3 nucleotides read TGTGCCACCGAGCGGGACAGGGGGCCGGAGGACGAGCAGTACTTC. Translated, it gives CATERDRGPEDEQYF.

The chain employs TRBV5-6 and TRBJ2-7, with 8 bases fitting TRBD1. The germline CDR1 and CDR2 sequences are SGHDT and YYEEEE. This CDR3 has 15 amino acids. V shed 4 bases and J 2 bases; nucleotides not matched to a gene: 8. The CDR3 coding sequence is TGTGCCAGCAGCCAAGTCTACAGGGGGACCTACGAGCAGTACTTC. As protein: CASSQVYRGTYEQYF.

The chain links TRBV5-1 to TRBJ2-2; 16 bases fit TRBD2. This CDR3 region has 17 residues. Per the germline V gene, CDR1 is SGHRS and CDR2 is YFSETQ. V lost 3 bases, J lost 6 bases, and 5 bases stayed unmatched. The CDR3 DNA follows: TGCGCCAGCAGCTCTGGGACTAGCGGGAGGGTTTCCGGGGAGCTGTTTTTT. Its protein is CASSSGTSGRVSGELFF.

The chain couples TRBV9 to TRBJ2-2; 12 positions agree with TRBD2. The CDR3 runs 16 residues. Germline CDR1 is SGDLS and CDR2 is YYNGEE. V shed 0 bases, J shed 8 bases, and the junction held 5 bases outside the gene matches. CDR3 bases: TGTGCCAGCAGCGTAGCGACTAGCGGGAGTCGGGGGGAGCTGTTTTTT. As protein: CASSVATSGSRGELFF.

The genes are TRBV6-5 and TRBJ1-2; D is possibly TRBD1 (5 bases). From germline, CDR1 is MNHEY and CDR2 SVGAGI. Deletions cut 6 bases from V and 8 bases from J, with 22 bases between. The length of the CDR3 is 15 residues. CDR3 loop: CASRPVGGWGGGYTF. The CDR3 DNA is TGTGCCAGCAGGCCCGTAGGAGGGTGGGGCGGAGGCTACACCTTC.

The chain employs TRBV4-1 and TRBJ2-5, with TRBD2 as a possible D gene (6 bases). The CDR3 sequence is 14 residues long. V was clipped by 3 bases and J by 4 bases, with 12 bases between them. Germline V gene data show CDR1 as MGHRA and CDR2 as YSYEKL. The CDR3 DNA is TGCGCCAGCAGCCAGGGACTGGCCAGAGAGACCCAGTACTTC. Translated, it gives CASSQGLARETQYF.

The gene calls are TRBV28 and TRBJ2-1; 9 bases agree with TRBD2. Germline V CDR1 and CDR2: MDHEN, SYDVKM. The J segment lost 5 bases and the V segment lost 4 bases, leaving 6 bases of the junction unmatched. The CDR3 runs 15 residues. CDR3 coding DNA: TGTGCCAGCAGTTCTGAGCGGGAGGCCGACAATGAGCAGTTCTTC. Translated: CASSSEREADNEQFF. The full variable domain, rest sourced from reference TRBV28 and TRBJ2-1, is DVKVTQSSRYLVKRTGEKVFLECVQDMDHENMFWYRQDPGLGLRLIYFSYDVKMKEKGDIPEGYSVSREKKERFSLILESASTNQTSMYLCASSSEREADNEQFFGPGTRLTVL.

V and J are TRBV7-2 and TRBJ2-2; 9 bases fit TRBD1. CDR1 is SGHTA and CDR2 is FQGNSA in the germline V gene. The length of the CDR3 is 16 residues. Trimming removed 1 base from V and 7 bases from J; junction bases left unmatched: 7. CDR3 sequence: CASSLGTGGIYGELFF. In DNA form, the CDR3 reads TGTGCCAGCAGCTTAGGCACAGGGGGCATTTACGGGGAGCTGTTTTTT.

The chain carries TRBV9 and TRBJ1-2, with a weak D call TRBD1 (6 bases). The CDR3 is 15 amino acids. Germline V gene lookup returns CDR1 SGDLS and CDR2 YYNGEE. V lost 3 bases to trimming and J lost 4 bases, with 16 bases between them. The DNA of the CDR3 is TGTGCCAGCAGCGGCCCAGACAGGTCCCTCTATGGCTACACCTTC. Encoded protein: CASSGPDRSLYGYTF.

The chain couples TRBV27 to TRBJ2-1; D unclear. Trimming removed 3 bases at V and 4 bases at J, with 7 bases between. Per the germline V gene, CDR1 is MNHEY and CDR2 is SMNVEV (reference sequence). The CDR3 contains 13 residues. CDR3 loop: CASSFYSYNEQFF. The CDR3 nucleotides read TGTGCCAGCAGTTTTTATAGTTACAATGAGCAGTTCTTC.

The rearrangement uses TRBV11-2 and TRBJ1-2; a weak D match, TRBD1 (5 bases). This CDR3 has 15 amino acids. Germline CDR1 is SGHAT and CDR2 is FQNNGV. V was cut by 6 bases and J by 4 bases, with 18 bases left in between. CDR3 sequence (DNA): TGTGCCAGCAGTTACTCATCCACAGGTCCCTATGGCTACACCTTC. Its protein is CASSYSSTGPYGYTF.

The chain has TRBV7-9 and TRBJ2-1; D gene uncertain. This CDR3 has 15 amino acids. Trimming left V 5 bases short and J 8 bases short, with 19 bases between. Per germline, CDR1 SEHNR and CDR2 FQNEAQ (reference sequence). CDR3 bases: TGTGCCAGCAGCGATCTAGGCTGGTTACAAGATGAGCAGTTCTTC. This sequence encodes CASSDLGWLQDEQFF.

The CDR3 DNA reads TGTGCCAGCAGCGTAGGCGGCAGATCAAACACCGGGGAGCTGTTTTTT. Protein product: CASSVGGRSNTGELFF. This chain links TRBV9 with TRBJ2-2; D is undetermined. The CDR3 is 16 amino acids. The V end was cut by 0 bases, the J end by 2 bases, with 11 bases between. CDR1 is SGDLS and CDR2 is YYNGEE in the germline V gene.

The chain joins TRBV6-5 to TRBJ1-1; no clear D gene. Between the trimmed V and J ends, which lost 6 bases and 1 base, there was a span of 9 bases. The CDR3 covers 13 residues. CDR1 MNHEY and CDR2 SVGAGI come from the germline V gene. CDR3 protein: CASSPSKNTEAFF. For the CDR3, the DNA is TGTGCCAGCAGCCCTAGCAAGAACACTGAAGCTTTCTTT.

This chain links TRBV9 with TRBJ1-3; unclear D gene. The V gene's germline CDR1 is SGDLS and CDR2 YYNGEE. V was cut by 0 bases and J by 1 base, with 11 bases left in between. The CDR3 loop spans 16 amino acids. Written as DNA, the CDR3 is TGTGCCAGCAGCGTAGTGGACGAGGGATCTGGAAACACCATATATTTT. Translated: CASSVVDEGSGNTIYF.

This rearrangement joins TRBV4-3 to TRBJ2-1, with 7 bases matching TRBD1. The CDR3 consists of 16 residues. The ends lost 4 bases at V and 9 bases at J; junction bases unmatched: 15. Per germline, CDR1 LGHNA and CDR2 YSLEER. The CDR3 spells CASSLRETGWYIEQFF. In nucleotides, the CDR3 is TGCGCCAGCAGCCTAAGGGAGACAGGGTGGTATATTGAGCAGTTCTTC.

The J gene is TRBJ2-5, the V gene TRBV11-2; no clear D. There are 14 residues in the CDR3. The V gene's germline CDR1 is SGHAT and CDR2 FQNNGV. Trimming took off 1 base at V and 1 base at J, with 7 bases between the two ends. The CDR3 DNA reads TGTGCCAGCAGCTTAGTTTCCATCCAAGAGACCCAGTACTTC. It codes for CASSLVSIQETQYF.

CDR3 loop: CASSIRLAETQYF. The DNA for the CDR3 is TGTGCCAGTAGTATCCGACTAGCGGAGACCCAGTACTTC. This chain connects TRBV19 to TRBJ2-5, with 8 nucleotides matching TRBD2. This CDR3 spans 13 amino acids. The germline CDR1 and CDR2 sequences are LNHDA and SQIVND (reference sequence). Trimming at V came to 3 bases and at J to 5 bases, leaving 2 bases not matched to a gene.

This rearrangement joins TRBV20-1 to TRBJ1-1; no reliable D call. Germline values: CDR1 DFQATT, CDR2 SNEGSKA (reference sequence). This CDR3 spans 11 amino acids. Trimming cost V 1 base and J 6 bases, with 6 bases left between them. The chain's CDR3 is CSARVTPEAFF. CDR3 bases: TGCAGTGCTAGAGTAACACCTGAAGCTTTCTTT.

V usage is TRBV19 and J usage is TRBJ1-1; D perhaps matches TRBD1 (6 bases). There are 14 residues in the CDR3. V was clipped by 6 bases and J by 0 bases, with 11 bases between them. CDR1 LNHDA and CDR2 SQIVND come from the germline V gene (reference sequence). The CDR3 loop is CASRGTSMNTEAFF. The CDR3 bases are TGTGCCAGTAGGGGGACATCTATGAACACTGAAGCTTTCTTT.

This clone has a single count. CDR3 loop: CASSQAGGTEAFF. CDR3 nucleotide sequence: TGTGCCAGCAGTCAGGCGGGGGGCACTGAAGCTTTCTTT. The V and J genes are TRBV6-1 and TRBJ1-1, with a tentative D call TRBD1 (5 bases). The V and J ends lost 5 bases and 4 bases respectively, with 11 bases between them. This CDR3 spans 13 amino acids. CDR1 MNHNS and CDR2 SASEGT come from the germline V gene.

The chain combines TRBV6-5 with TRBJ1-5, with 8 nucleotides matching TRBD1. The V gene end was trimmed by 6 bases and the J gene end by 4 bases; junction bases not matched to a gene: 8. Per germline, CDR1 MNHEY and CDR2 SVGAGI. This CDR3 is 15 amino acids long. The CDR3 region has the DNA TGTGCCAGCAGCCCCCAAGGACAGGGTAATCAGCCCCAGCATTTT. As protein: CASSPQGQGNQPQHF.

The chain employs TRBV9 and TRBJ1-4, with TRBD1 matching 8 bases. The ends lost 3 bases at V and 5 bases at J; junction bases unmatched: 9. This CDR3 is 16 amino acids long. Per germline, CDR1 SGDLS and CDR2 YYNGEE. CDR3 protein: CASSESVRGPNEKLFF. As DNA, the CDR3 is TGTGCCAGCAGCGAGTCTGTCAGGGGGCCCAATGAAAAACTGTTTTTT.

The chain carries TRBV6-1 and TRBJ2-7, with a tentative D call TRBD2 (5 bases). The germline V and J ends were trimmed by 6 bases and 3 bases, with 12 bases remaining between them. The length of the CDR3 is 13 residues. The germline V gene encodes CDR1 MNHNS and CDR2 SASEGT. CDR3 in DNA: TGTGCCAGCAGCGGGGATTATTTCTACGAGCAGTACTTC. This sequence encodes CASSGDYFYEQYF.

The V gene is TRBV19, the J gene TRBJ1-5, with TRBD1 matching over 7 bases. The J segment lost 4 bases and the V segment lost 5 bases, leaving 2 bases of the junction unmatched. This CDR3 has 13 amino acids. Germline CDR1 reads LNHDA; CDR2 reads SQIVND (reference sequence). The CDR3 loop reads CASSGTVNQPQHF. The CDR3 DNA reads TGTGCCAGTAGTGGGACAGTAAATCAGCCCCAGCATTTT.

This chain connects TRBV10-1 to TRBJ2-7; 11 bases line up with TRBD2. CDR1 and CDR2 from the germline V gene are WNHNN and SYGVQD (reference sequence). J lost 4 bases, V lost 5 bases, and 10 bases had no gene match. This CDR3 contains 16 residues. The DNA for the CDR3 is TGCGCCAGCAGTTCTCTAGCGGGAGGAAACATTTACGAGCAGTACTTC. Translation gives CASSSLAGGNIYEQYF.

V is TRBV15 and J is TRBJ2-1; D unclear. Trimming pared 0 bases from V and 0 bases from J, leaving 9 bases between. There are 16 residues in the CDR3. Germline-derived CDR1 and CDR2 are LNHNV and YYDKDF (reference sequence). CDR3 nucleotide sequence: TGTGCCACCAGCAGAGATGTAGGAGCCTCCTACAATGAGCAGTTCTTC. Translating it yields CATSRDVGASYNEQFF.

The chain uses TRBV5-8 and TRBJ1-2; TRBD1 is a possible D gene (6 bases). V lost 2 bases to trimming and J lost 0 bases, with 20 bases between them. CDR1 SGHTS and CDR2 YDEGEE come from the germline V gene. The CDR3 contains 18 residues. The chain's CDR3 is CASSFIGGPASPNYGYTF. As DNA, the CDR3 is TGTGCCAGCAGCTTTATTGGGGGCCCAGCATCACCTAACTATGGCTACACCTTC.

This clone was recorded a few times. The chain links TRBV30 to TRBJ1-1, with D perhaps matching TRBD1 (5 bases). The CDR3 covers 12 residues. V lost 3 bases and J lost 4, with 9 bases in between. CDR1 and CDR2 (germline): GTSNPN, SVGIG (reference sequence). The CDR3 region has the DNA TGTGCCTGGAGCAGTGACAGCACTGAAGCTTTCTTT. This codes for CAWSSDSTEAFF.

The chain recombines TRBV30 with TRBJ1-2; D is unresolved. Germline CDR1 is GTSNPN and CDR2 is SVGIG (reference sequence). The CDR3 contains 13 residues. Trimming shortened V by 2 bases and J by 8 bases, and 15 bases separated the two germline ends. The chain's CDR3 is CAWSPHLKRGYTF. DNA for the CDR3: TGTGCCTGGAGTCCACACTTAAAGAGGGGCTACACCTTC. Based on the CDR3 plus reference TRBV30 and TRBJ1-2, the full variable domain is SQTIHQWPATLVQPVGSPLSLECTVEGTSNPNLYWYRQAAGRGLQLLFYSVGIGQISSEVPQNLSASRPQDRQFILSSKKLLLSDSGFYLCAWSPHLKRGYTFGSGTRLTVV.

The rearrangement uses TRBV29-1 and TRBJ2-7; 7 nucleotides line up with TRBD2. The V gene's germline CDR1 is SQVTM and CDR2 ANQGSEA. The J segment lost 4 bases and the V segment lost 7 bases, leaving 16 bases of the junction unmatched. The CDR3 extends over 15 amino acids. The CDR3 bases are TGCAGCGCCTCTCTAGCGGCCGGGATCCAATACGAGCAGTACTTC. Protein: CSASLAAGIQYEQYF.